This T cell receptor (beta chain) was recovered during a study of blood T cell repertoires in COVID-19. Participant ages covered about 18 to 95 years across about 22 US areas. Participant reports of clinical history set cohort assignment. Recovery among Cohort 3 donors was established by two negative PCRs, clearance, or symptom resolution. In the original analysis: The authors estimated nucleated cell counts from reference gene primer amplification. Produced via immunoSEQ multiplex PCR; TCRdb's table is partial and in-frame only. The DNA was the basis for D and trimming; V, J and clone size are from that table. The profile covers roughly 260,000 clones, with around nine tenths appearing a single time and 1.5% to 2% taken by the ten largest. The CDR3 runs to 12 residues. Germline CDR1 reads ENHRY; CDR2 reads SYGVKD. V lost 11 bases to trimming and J lost 5 bases, with 12 bases between them.

The chain joins TRBV10-3 to TRBJ1-4; D possibly corresponds to TRBD1 (6 bases). The sequenced material came from PBMCs or T cells enriched from blood (not recorded which). This sequence was found in a young woman who had recovered from COVID-19. CDR3 DNA: TGTGCCCCGGGGGGGGCAAATGAAAAACTGTTTTTT. Translated, it gives CAPGGANEKLFF.